Each of the 24 T cell receptor beta chains below was sequenced from the same sample in a study of T cell repertoires in cytomegalovirus infection. These receptors are not linked to any known antigen. One entry per CDR3 protein results from TCRdb running MiXCR on the reads. This sample carries about 770,000 distinct CDR3 sequences, about 29% of them seen once, and the ten largest clones take around 12%. The specimen comprised cultured CD8+ T cells from PBMCs, sampled from culture after CMV antigen stimulation. The receptors shown here come from a human donor in good health (CMV status not recorded). Some clones in this sample may be carry-over from other donors' samples.

For this clonotype: This sequence may be a read error, since a much larger clone differs from it by one base. J is TRBJ1-1 and V is TRBV4-2; TRBD1 is a possible D gene (5 bases). V was trimmed by 1 base and J by 3 bases, leaving 6 bases between them. The CDR3 is 13 residues long. CDR1 LGHNA and CDR2 YNFKEQ come from the germline V gene. The CDR3 loop is CASSQGGYTEAFF. CDR3 nucleotide sequence: TGTGCCAGCAGCCAAGGGGGGTACACTGAAGCTTTCTTT.

The J gene is TRBJ1-1, the V gene TRBV14; the D is unclear. The CDR3 is 11 residues long. CDR1 is SGHDN, CDR2 FVKESK, per germline. Deletions cut 5 bases from V and 6 bases from J, with 7 bases between. In DNA form, the CDR3 reads TGTGCCAGCAGCGCAAGTTCTGAAGCTTTCTTT. Protein sequence: CASSASSEAFF.

This chain uses TRBV27 with TRBJ2-3; D gene ambiguous. V lost 4 bases and J 1 base, leaving 12 bases between the germline ends. Per the germline V gene, CDR1 is MNHEY and CDR2 is SMNVEV (reference sequence). The CDR3 sequence is 15 residues long. CDR3: CASSSQIQGTDTQYF. The DNA of the CDR3 is TGTGCCAGCAGTTCCCAGATCCAGGGCACAGATACGCAGTATTTT.

This sequence joins TRBV10-3 and TRBJ2-7; D unresolved. Between the trimmed V and J ends, which lost 10 bases and 3 bases, there was a span of 10 bases. CDR1 ENHRY and CDR2 SYGVKD come from the germline V gene. The CDR3 has 11 residues. The CDR3 DNA sequence: TGTGCCACCCGACAAGGCTACGAGCAGTACTTC. This sequence encodes CATRQGYEQYF.

This clonotype was found a few times. The genes are TRBV7-9 and TRBJ1-5, with 7 bases aligning to TRBD1. The CDR3 loop spans 15 amino acids. Germline V gene sequence: CDR1 SEHNR, CDR2 FQNEAQ (reference sequence). J lost 4 bases, V lost 4 bases, and 7 bases had no gene match. The CDR3 region is CASSSGTEKNQPQHF. In nucleotides, the CDR3 is TGTGCCAGCAGCTCCGGGACAGAGAAAAATCAGCCCCAGCATTTT.

The V gene is TRBV19, the J gene TRBJ2-7; possibly TRBD1 for D (6 bases). This CDR3 contains 14 residues. V was trimmed by 5 bases and J by 1 base, leaving 12 bases between them. Germline V gene data show CDR1 as LNHDA and CDR2 as SQIVND (reference sequence). In nucleotides, the CDR3 is TGTGCCAGTAGTCCAACAGGGTGGTCCTACGAGCAGTACGTC. This gives the protein CASSPTGWSYEQYV.

This chain joins TRBV10-3 and TRBJ2-7, with D perhaps matching TRBD1 (5 bases). V was pared by 3 bases and J by 6 bases, with 9 bases between. The CDR3 is 12 residues long. Germline-derived CDR1 and CDR2 are ENHRY and SYGVKD. DNA for the CDR3: TGTGCCATCAGTGATGACAGTAGCGAGCAGTACTTC. It translates to CAISDDSSEQYF.

This clonotype was observed many times. This rearrangement joins TRBV7-9 to TRBJ2-1; TRBD2 is a possible D gene (7 bases). Germline loops: CDR1 SEHNR, CDR2 FQNEAQ (reference sequence). The CDR3 runs to 16 residues. The V gene lost 5 bases and the J gene lost 8 bases, with 22 bases spanning the gap. CDR3 region: CASSPRYGGLGDEQFF. In DNA form, the CDR3 reads TGTGCCAGCAGCCCCCGATACGGGGGGCTGGGCGATGAGCAGTTCTTC.

This chain joins TRBV5-3 and TRBJ1-2; 9 bases are a match to TRBD1. TRBV5-3 is sorted into the ORF group, with uncertain function. The CDR3 is 13 amino acids. The V gene end was trimmed by 10 bases and the J gene end by 7 bases; junction bases not matched to a gene: 11. The CDR3 DNA is TGTGCCTCTACCTCCGGGACAGGGTTTGGCTACACCTTC. This sequence encodes CASTSGTGFGYTF.

This rearrangement joins TRBV6-2 or TRBV6-3 to TRBJ2-2; a possible D gene is TRBD1 (5 bases). Germline loops: CDR1 MNHEY, CDR2 SVGEGT. V was pared by 5 bases and J by 4 bases, with 11 bases between. The length of the CDR3 is 14 residues. The chain's CDR3 is CASSEQAPTGELFF. The CDR3 coding sequence is TGTGCCAGCAGTGAACAGGCCCCCACCGGGGAGCTGTTTTTT.

Only a few counts were recorded for this clonotype. This rearrangement joins TRBV29-1 to TRBJ1-2; D unclear. CDR1 and CDR2 from the germline V gene are SQVTM and ANQGSEA. The CDR3 runs 15 residues. The germline V and J ends were trimmed by 2 bases and 3 bases, with 16 bases remaining between them. CDR3 DNA sequence: TGCAGCGTTGAATTACCACACAGCGGACACTATGGCTACACCTTC. Protein: CSVELPHSGHYGYTF. The full variable domain, with the rest looked up from reference TRBV29-1 and TRBJ1-2, is SAVISQKPSRDICQRGTSLTIQCQVDSQVTMMFWYRQQPGQSLTLIATANQGSEATYESGFVIDKFPISRPNLTFSTLTVSNMSPEDSSIYLCSVELPHSGHYGYTFGSGTRLTVV.

About this clonotype itself: Since a much larger clone is just one base distant, this may be a read error. This chain joins TRBV7-9 and TRBJ2-6; D is ambiguous. The germline V gene encodes CDR1 SEHNR and CDR2 FQNEAQ (reference sequence). CDR3 length: 16 residues. V was cut by 5 bases and J by 4 bases, with 15 bases left in between. The CDR3 coding sequence is TGTGCCAGCAGCGACAAAAGGGAAGTAGGGGCCAACGTCCTGACTTTC. This gives the protein CASSDKREVGANVLTF.

This clonotype showed up just once. The chain has TRBV14 and TRBJ1-1; 8 bases map to TRBD1. Germline loops: CDR1 SGHDN, CDR2 FVKESK. V lost 0 bases and J lost 10; bases outside the gene matches: 10. The CDR3 is made up of 15 amino acids. The CDR3 spells CASSQDWDRRRVAFF. The DNA for the CDR3 is TGTGCCAGCAGCCAAGATTGGGACAGGAGAAGGGTAGCTTTCTTT.

Only a few counts were recorded for this clonotype. V gene TRBV7-6 combines with J gene TRBJ2-5; 8 bases are shared with TRBD2. Germline V lookup: CDR1 SGHVS, CDR2 FNYEAQ. Trimming cost V 8 bases and J 3 bases; bases outside gene matches: 5. CDR3 size: 13 residues. CDR3 nucleotide sequence: TGTGCCAGCCAGCCGCGGGGGGAAGAGACCCAGTACTTC. Translating it yields CASQPRGEETQYF. Full variable domain (rest looked up from reference TRBV7-6 and TRBJ2-5): GAGVSQSPRYKVTKRGQDVALRCDPISGHVSLYWYRQALGQGPEFLTYFNYEAQQDKSGLPNDRFSAERPEGSISTLTIQRTEQRDSAMYRCASQPRGEETQYFGPGTRLLVL.

The gene calls are TRBV4-3 and TRBJ2-2; TRBD1 is a possible D gene (5 bases). This CDR3 is 16 amino acids long. V lost 1 base to trimming and J lost 4 bases, with 13 bases between them. CDR1 and CDR2 from the germline V gene are LGHNA and YSLEER. This CDR3 reads CASSQVGDRPTGELFF. CDR3 coding DNA: TGCGCCAGCAGCCAAGTAGGGGATCGGCCCACCGGGGAGCTGTTTTTT.

V gene TRBV15 combines with J gene TRBJ1-3; D remains unclear. Germline V lookup: CDR1 LNHNV, CDR2 YYDKDF (reference sequence). Between the trimmed V and J ends, which lost 4 bases and 0 bases, there was a span of 13 bases. This CDR3 is 16 amino acids long. The CDR3, as DNA: TGTGCCACCAGCAAGGGTGGCAGATACTCTGGAAACACCATATATTTT. It encodes CATSKGGRYSGNTIYF.

The rearrangement joins TRBV12-3 or TRBV12-4 to TRBJ1-2; D gene uncertain. With 7 bases removed from V and 7 bases from J, the gap between germline ends came to 13 bases. The CDR3 totals 12 residues. The CDR3 DNA follows: TGTGCCAGCAACGCCGGGATCCGTGGCTACACCTTC. Encoded protein: CASNAGIRGYTF.

The rearrangement links TRBV27 to TRBJ2-1; D remains unclear. This CDR3 has 10 residues. V shed 4 bases and J shed 9 bases, with 4 bases lying between them. Germline assignment: CDR1 MNHEY and CDR2 SMNVEV (reference sequence). The CDR3 sequence: CASSYPEQFF. The CDR3 bases are TGTGCCAGCAGTTACCCTGAGCAGTTCTTC.

This clonotype was detected a few times. V usage is TRBV6-1 and J usage is TRBJ1-4, with 7 bases matching TRBD1. Trimming took 5 bases from V and 6 from J; bases not matched to a gene: 9. CDR3 length: 15 amino acids. The germline CDR1 and CDR2 sequences are MNHNS and SASEGT. The CDR3 DNA sequence: TGTGCCAGCAGTATTAGGGGGACAGATCATGAAAAACTGTTTTTT. Residues: CASSIRGTDHEKLFF.

V usage is TRBV28 and J usage is TRBJ1-2; possible D gene TRBD1, 5 bases. From germline, CDR1 is MDHEN and CDR2 SYDVKM. This CDR3 is built from 13 residues. V was clipped by 5 bases and J by 4 bases, with 11 bases between them. This CDR3 is CASSPRVGYGYTF. Written as DNA, the CDR3 is TGTGCCAGCAGTCCCAGGGTGGGCTATGGCTACACCTTC.

The table lists this clonotype with a few counts. The chain recombines TRBV24-1 with TRBJ2-2, with D maybe TRBD1 (5 bases). Per the germline V gene, CDR1 is KGHDR and CDR2 is SFDVKD. V was clipped by 3 bases and J by 3 bases, with 10 bases between them. The CDR3 sequence is 15 residues long. As DNA, the CDR3 is TGTGCCACCAGTGATAATGCCAGGGACACCGGGGAGCTGTTTTTT. It is translated as CATSDNARDTGELFF.

CDR3: CASSLPSRTLHF. The CDR3 bases are TGTGCCAGCAGTTTACCCAGCAGGACCCTCCACTTT. J is TRBJ1-6 and V is TRBV27; D gene uncertain. The V end lost 2 bases, the J end lost 14 bases, and 10 bases lay between the germline ends. The CDR3 extends over 12 amino acids. Per the germline V gene, CDR1 is MNHEY and CDR2 is SMNVEV (reference sequence).

The V call is TRBV6-6, the J call TRBJ1-1; 8 bases match TRBD1. In germline, CDR1 is MNHNY, CDR2 SVGAGI (reference sequence). The CDR3 consists of 17 residues. Unmatched junction bases numbered 13, after V lost 6 bases and J lost 1 base. CDR3 sequence reads: CASRNDPTGTGNTEAFF. The CDR3 DNA follows: TGTGCCAGCAGAAACGACCCTACCGGGACAGGGAACACTGAAGCTTTCTTT.

The chain links TRBV20-1 to TRBJ1-1, with TRBD1 as a possible D gene (6 bases). There are 16 residues in the CDR3. Trimming removed 3 bases from V and 1 base from J, with 18 bases in between. CDR1 and CDR2 (germline): DFQATT, SNEGSKA (reference sequence). The CDR3 DNA is TGCAGTGCTAGGGCTGACAGGTTGTTTAGGAACACTGAAGCTTTCTTT. Its translation is CSARADRLFRNTEAFF.